Below are 6 T cell receptor beta chains sequenced from a single sample in a study of T cell responses to AZD1222 COVID-19 vaccine. Assay: immunoSEQ multiplex PCR; the TCRdb copy retains only in-frame clones and omits some. The sample records about 90,000 clones, around nine tenths being singletons. The sample here was peripheral blood, taken 28 days after the second AZD1222 dose. The receptors stem from an adult who received the AZD1222 COVID-19 vaccine.

The chain carries TRBV12-3 or TRBV12-4 and TRBJ1-1; D gene uncertain. The CDR3 is 13 residues long. Trimming took off 4 bases at V and 0 bases at J, with 6 bases between the two ends. The CDR3 region has the DNA TGTGCCAGCAGTTCTCCGTTGAACACTGAAGCTTTCTTT. Translating it yields CASSSPLNTEAFF.

This rearrangement joins TRBV10-3 to TRBJ1-6; unclear D gene. This CDR3 comprises 11 residues. V was pared by 10 bases and J by 6 bases, with 7 bases between. CDR1 is ENHRY, CDR2 SYGVKD, per germline. For the CDR3, the DNA is TGTGCCACCGGACCTAATTCACCCCTCCACTTT. Residues: CATGPNSPLHF.

This clone was detected once. V is TRBV6-1 and J is TRBJ1-1; unclear D gene. There are 13 residues in the CDR3. The germline CDR1 and CDR2 sequences are MNHNS and SASEGT. Deletions cut 2 bases from V and 6 bases from J, with 10 bases between. CDR3 nucleotide sequence: TGTGCCAGCAGTGAATCAAGGGTCTCTGAAGCTTTCTTT. It specifies CASSESRVSEAFF.

The chain employs TRBV4-3 and TRBJ1-2; D is possibly TRBD1 (5 bases). The germline V gene encodes CDR1 LGHNA and CDR2 YSLEER. The CDR3 sequence is 15 residues long. Trimming took 1 base from V and 4 from J, leaving 13 bases between them. As DNA, the CDR3 is TGCGCCAGCAGCCAAGCCTCCGGGGCCTTCTATGGCTACACCTTC. Its protein is CASSQASGAFYGYTF.

As DNA, the CDR3 is TGTGCCAGCTCACCACCCGGGGACTCTAAACAGCCCCAGCATTTT. Translated, it gives CASSPPGDSKQPQHF. V gene TRBV18 combines with J gene TRBJ1-5; the D gene is possibly TRBD1 (5 bases). V lost 0 bases to trimming and J lost 7 bases, with 13 bases between them. Germline loops: CDR1 KGHSH, CDR2 LQKENI. CDR3 length: 15 amino acids.

V is TRBV19 and J is TRBJ1-2, with unresolved D. The CDR3 length is 13 residues. Trimming took 2 bases from V and 2 from J, leaving 6 bases between them. Per the germline V gene, CDR1 is LNHDA and CDR2 is SQIVND (reference sequence). Here the CDR3 reads CASSIRVNYGYTF. The CDR3 bases are TGTGCCAGTAGTATAAGAGTAAACTATGGCTACACCTTC.